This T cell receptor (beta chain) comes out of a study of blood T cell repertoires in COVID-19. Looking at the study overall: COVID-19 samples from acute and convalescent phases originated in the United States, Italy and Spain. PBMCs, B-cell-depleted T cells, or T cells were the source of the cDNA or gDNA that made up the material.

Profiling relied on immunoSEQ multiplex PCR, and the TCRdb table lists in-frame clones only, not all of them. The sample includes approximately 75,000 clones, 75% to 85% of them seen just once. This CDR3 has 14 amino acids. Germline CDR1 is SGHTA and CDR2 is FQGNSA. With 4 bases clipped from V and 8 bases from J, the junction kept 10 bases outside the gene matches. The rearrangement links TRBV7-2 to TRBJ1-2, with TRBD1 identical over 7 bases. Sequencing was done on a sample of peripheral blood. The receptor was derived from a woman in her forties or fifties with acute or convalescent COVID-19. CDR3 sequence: CASSSKTGLRGYTF. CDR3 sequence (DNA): TGTGCCAGCAGCTCTAAGACAGGGCTGCGCGGCTACACCTTC.